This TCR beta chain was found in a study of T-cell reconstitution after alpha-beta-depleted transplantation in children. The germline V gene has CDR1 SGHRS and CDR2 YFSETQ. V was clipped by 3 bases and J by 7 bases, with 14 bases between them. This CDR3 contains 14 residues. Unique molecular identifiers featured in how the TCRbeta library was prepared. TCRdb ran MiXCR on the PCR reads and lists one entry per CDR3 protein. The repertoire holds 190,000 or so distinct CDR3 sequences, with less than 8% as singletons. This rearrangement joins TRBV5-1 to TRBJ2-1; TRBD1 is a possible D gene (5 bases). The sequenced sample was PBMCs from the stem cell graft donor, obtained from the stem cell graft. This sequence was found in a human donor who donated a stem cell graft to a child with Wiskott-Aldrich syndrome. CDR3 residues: CASSYRVQGNEQFF. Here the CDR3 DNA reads TGCGCCAGCAGCTACCGGGTCCAGGGTAATGAGCAGTTCTTC.